These T cell receptor beta chains were read from a single sample in a study of blood T cell repertoires in COVID-19. Some clones are missing from TCRdb's copy, which holds only in-frame ones; the method was immunoSEQ multiplex PCR. The sample gives 150,000 to 200,000 clones, 83% of which show up once; approximately 6.5% is in the top ten. Sample: peripheral blood. The receptors derive from a woman aged 40 to 50 with acute or convalescent COVID-19. Each CDR3 is given with its conserved first and last residue.

>15|TRBJ1-5|TRBV30
CAWSVAQYSNQPQHF
>15|TRBJ1-2|TRBV9
CASSGGQGKMYGYTF
>15|TRBJ1-2|TRBV5-8
CASSDLGQARGWYTF
>15|TRBJ2-2|TRBV5-1
CASTTWDSYTGELFF
>12|TRBJ1-2|TRBV28
CASSGQGNPYTF
>15|TRBJ1-6|TRBV27
CASSFYRGENSPLHF
>13|TRBJ1-1|TRBV7-8
CASSFGENTEAFF
>17|TRBJ2-7|TRBV5-8
CASSRKGLAGGTHEQYF
>13|TRBJ2-3|TRBV7-2
CASRGVSTDTQYF
>15|TRBJ1-4|TRBV18
CASSPLRQGNEKLFF
>13|TRBJ1-3|TRBV30
CAWSQGSGNTIYF
>13|TRBJ1-1|TRBV9
CASSGGGRAEAFF
>15|TRBJ2-3|TRBV7-2
CASSFGTGGMDTQYF
>16|TRBJ2-1|TRBV7-2
CASSIFPRGSYNEQFF
>19|TRBJ2-6|TRBV5-4
CASSLGLAGGSSGANVLTF
>14|TRBJ2-7|TRBV6-5
CASSQQGPASEQYF
>14|TRBJ1-3|TRBV11-2
CASTKTGLGNTIYF
>15|TRBJ2-6|TRBV6-2/TRBV6-3
CASSPTDSGANVLTF
>15|TRBJ1-2|TRBV7-9
CASTYQQGASGGYTF
>15|TRBJ1-2|TRBV9
CASSVAATEGYGYTF
>13|TRBJ1-4|TRBV7-9
CASGWAGGEKLFF
>16|TRBJ2-7|TRBV5-5
CASSEGPQGKTYEQYF
>14|TRBJ1-5|TRBV27
CASSSGLLYQPQHF
>14|TRBJ1-2|TRBV9
CASSVEGQGYGYTF
>13|TRBJ2-2|TRBV7-2
CASSFSQGRELFF